This entry describes one T cell receptor beta chain. Its target is not known. The study ran its PCR with 60 Vbeta and 13 Jbeta primers. The data were produced by immunoSEQ multiplex PCR, yet TCRdb's version contains in-frame clones alone and is incomplete. The profile shows around 200,000 clones, 75% to 90% of them singletons. This sample was taken from a study of cytomegalovirus exposure and HLA in healthy donors. Study in general: There were 117 million unique TCR beta sequences, drawn from about 180 million T cells, in an earlier analysis.

The study's findings and limits: Most TCR beta V segments were productive about 90% or about 30% of the time in an earlier analysis.

V was clipped by 6 bases and J by 4 bases, with 15 bases between them. The CDR3 runs 14 residues. CDR1 and CDR2 from the germline V gene are LNHDA and SQIVND (reference sequence). This receptor was identified in a woman aged 45-60 years in good health and CMV-seropositive. The sample comprised PBMCs. The chain carries TRBV19 and TRBJ1-1, with D possibly TRBD1 on 5 matching bases. CDR3 loop: CASSMQTGPTEAFF. The CDR3 nucleotides read TGTGCCAGTAGCATGCAAACAGGTCCCACTGAAGCTTTCTTT.